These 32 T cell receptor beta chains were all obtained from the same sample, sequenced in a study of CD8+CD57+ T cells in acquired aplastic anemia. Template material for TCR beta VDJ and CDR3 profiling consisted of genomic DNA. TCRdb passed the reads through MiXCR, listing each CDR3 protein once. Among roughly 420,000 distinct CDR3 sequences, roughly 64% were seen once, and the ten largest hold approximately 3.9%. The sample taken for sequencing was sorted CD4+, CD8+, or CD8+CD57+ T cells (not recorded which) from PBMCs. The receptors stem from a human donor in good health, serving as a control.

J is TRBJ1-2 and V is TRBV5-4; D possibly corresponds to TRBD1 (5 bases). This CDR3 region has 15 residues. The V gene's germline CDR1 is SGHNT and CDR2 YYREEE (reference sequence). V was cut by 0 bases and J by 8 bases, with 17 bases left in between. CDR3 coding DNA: TGTGCCAGCAGCTTGGAGATAAGAGGGGTGGAAGGCTACACCTTC. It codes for CASSLEIRGVEGYTF.

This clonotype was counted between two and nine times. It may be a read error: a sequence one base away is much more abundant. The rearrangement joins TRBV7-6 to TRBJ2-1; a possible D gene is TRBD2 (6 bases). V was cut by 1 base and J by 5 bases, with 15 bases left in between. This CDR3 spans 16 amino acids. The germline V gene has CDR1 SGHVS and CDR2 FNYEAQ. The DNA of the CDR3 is TGTGCCAGCAGCTTAGGAGCCCAGCGGGTCAACAATGAGCAGTTCTTC. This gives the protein CASSLGAQRVNNEQFF.

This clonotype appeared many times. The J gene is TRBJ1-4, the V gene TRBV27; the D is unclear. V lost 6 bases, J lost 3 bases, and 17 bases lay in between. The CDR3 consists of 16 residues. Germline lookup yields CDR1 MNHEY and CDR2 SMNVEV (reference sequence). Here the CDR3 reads CASRSETQSANEKLFF. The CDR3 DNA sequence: TGTGCCAGCAGGTCTGAAACGCAAAGCGCTAATGAAAAACTGTTTTTT. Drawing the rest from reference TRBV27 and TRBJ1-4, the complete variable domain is EAQVTQNPRYLITVTGKKLTVTCSQNMNHEYMSWYRQDPGLGLRQIYYSMNVEVTDKGDVPEGYKVSRKEKRNFPLILESPSPNQTSLYFCASRSETQSANEKLFFGSGTQLSVL.

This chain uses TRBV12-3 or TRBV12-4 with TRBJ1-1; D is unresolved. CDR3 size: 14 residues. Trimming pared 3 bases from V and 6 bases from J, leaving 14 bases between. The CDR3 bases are TGTGCCAGCAGTTTCTCAGGACTTAACGCTGAAGCTTTCTTT. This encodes CASSFSGLNAEAFF.

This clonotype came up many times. CDR3 in DNA: TGTGCCAGCAGTCAATACGGGACTGAAGCTTTCTTT. Translated, it gives CASSQYGTEAFF. This sequence joins TRBV6-5 and TRBJ1-1; no clear D gene. CDR3 length equals 12 residues. Germline V gives CDR1 MNHEY, CDR2 SVGAGI. The V end lost 5 bases, the J end lost 5 bases, and 9 bases lay between the germline ends.

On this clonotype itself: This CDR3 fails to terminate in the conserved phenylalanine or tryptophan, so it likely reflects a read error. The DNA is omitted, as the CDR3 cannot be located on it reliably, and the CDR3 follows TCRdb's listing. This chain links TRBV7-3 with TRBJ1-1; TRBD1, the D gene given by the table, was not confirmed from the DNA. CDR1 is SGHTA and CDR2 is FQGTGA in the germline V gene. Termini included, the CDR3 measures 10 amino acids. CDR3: CASSLKGNRD.

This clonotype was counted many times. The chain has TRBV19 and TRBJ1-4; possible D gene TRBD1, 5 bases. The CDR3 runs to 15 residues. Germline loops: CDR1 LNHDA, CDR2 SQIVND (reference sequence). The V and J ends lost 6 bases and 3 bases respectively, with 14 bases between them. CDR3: CASRPTWGSNEKLFF. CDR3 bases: TGTGCCAGTAGACCCACGTGGGGGTCTAATGAAAAACTGTTTTTT.

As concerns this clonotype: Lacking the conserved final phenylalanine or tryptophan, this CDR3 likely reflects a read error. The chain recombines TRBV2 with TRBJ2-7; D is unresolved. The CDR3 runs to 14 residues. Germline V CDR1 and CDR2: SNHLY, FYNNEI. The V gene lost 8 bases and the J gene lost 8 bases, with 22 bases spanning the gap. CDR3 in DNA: TGTGCCAGCGGCGTGTCGGGCAATGTGCACCAGCAGTACGGT. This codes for CASGVSGNVHQQYG.

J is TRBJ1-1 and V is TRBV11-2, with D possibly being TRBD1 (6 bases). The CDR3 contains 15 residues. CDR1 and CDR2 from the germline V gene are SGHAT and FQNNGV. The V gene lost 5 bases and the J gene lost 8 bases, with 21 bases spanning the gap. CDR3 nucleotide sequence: TGTGCCAGCAGCGATCCTAAAAGGGGGGGTTTCGAAGCTTTCTTT. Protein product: CASSDPKRGGFEAFF.

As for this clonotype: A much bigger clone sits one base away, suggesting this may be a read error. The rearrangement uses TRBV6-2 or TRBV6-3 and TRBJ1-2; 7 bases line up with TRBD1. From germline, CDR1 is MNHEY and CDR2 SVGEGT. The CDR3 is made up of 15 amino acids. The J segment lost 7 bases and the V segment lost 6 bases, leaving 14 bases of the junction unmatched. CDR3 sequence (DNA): TGTGCCAGCAGCTTTACTGGGACAGTAGGCTGTGGCTACACCTTC. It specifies CASSFTGTVGCGYTF.

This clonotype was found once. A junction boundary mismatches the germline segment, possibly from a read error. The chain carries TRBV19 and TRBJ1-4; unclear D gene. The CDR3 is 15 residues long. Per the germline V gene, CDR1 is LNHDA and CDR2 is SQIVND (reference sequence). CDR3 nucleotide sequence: TGTGCCAGTAGTCTATACACATCTCCTACCAAAGAACTGATTTTT. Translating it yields CASSLYTSPTKELIF.

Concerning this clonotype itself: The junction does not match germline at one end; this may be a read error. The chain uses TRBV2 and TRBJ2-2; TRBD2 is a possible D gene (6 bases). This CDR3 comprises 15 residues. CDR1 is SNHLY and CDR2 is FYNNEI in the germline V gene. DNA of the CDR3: TGTGCCAGCAGCCAGGAGGGTGGTATCCCCGGTGAGCTGTTTTTT. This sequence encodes CASSQEGGIPGELFF.

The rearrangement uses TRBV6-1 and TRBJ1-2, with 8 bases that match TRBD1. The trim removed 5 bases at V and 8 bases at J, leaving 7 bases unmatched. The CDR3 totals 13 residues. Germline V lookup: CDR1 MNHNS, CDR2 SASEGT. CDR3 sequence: CASSTQGAKGYTF. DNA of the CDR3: TGTGCCAGCAGTACCCAGGGGGCAAAGGGCTACACCTTC.

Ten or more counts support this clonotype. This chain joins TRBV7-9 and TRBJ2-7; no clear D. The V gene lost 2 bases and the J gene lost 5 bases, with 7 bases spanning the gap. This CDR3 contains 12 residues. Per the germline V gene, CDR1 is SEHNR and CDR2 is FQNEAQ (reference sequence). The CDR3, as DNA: TGTGCCAGCAGCTTAAAAGGGAACGAGCAGTACTTC. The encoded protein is CASSLKGNEQYF.

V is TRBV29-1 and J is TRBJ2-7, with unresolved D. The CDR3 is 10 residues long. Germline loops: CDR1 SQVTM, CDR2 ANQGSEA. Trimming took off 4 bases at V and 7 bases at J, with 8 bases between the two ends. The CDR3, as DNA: TGCAGCGTTGTAGTGGAGGAGCAGTACTTC. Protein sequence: CSVVVEEQYF.

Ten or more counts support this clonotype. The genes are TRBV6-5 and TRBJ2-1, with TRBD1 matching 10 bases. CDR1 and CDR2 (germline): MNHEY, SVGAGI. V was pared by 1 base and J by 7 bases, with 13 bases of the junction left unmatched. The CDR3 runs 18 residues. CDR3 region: CASSYWGTGATIGNEQFF. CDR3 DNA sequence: TGTGCCAGCAGTTACTGGGGGACAGGGGCCACCATAGGGAATGAGCAGTTCTTC.

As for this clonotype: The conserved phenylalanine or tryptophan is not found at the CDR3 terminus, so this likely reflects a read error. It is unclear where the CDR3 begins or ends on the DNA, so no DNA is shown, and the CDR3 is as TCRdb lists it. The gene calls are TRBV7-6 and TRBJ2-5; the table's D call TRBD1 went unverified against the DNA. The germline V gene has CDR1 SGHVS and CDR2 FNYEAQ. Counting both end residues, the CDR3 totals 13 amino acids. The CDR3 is CASMVGERQRGYV.

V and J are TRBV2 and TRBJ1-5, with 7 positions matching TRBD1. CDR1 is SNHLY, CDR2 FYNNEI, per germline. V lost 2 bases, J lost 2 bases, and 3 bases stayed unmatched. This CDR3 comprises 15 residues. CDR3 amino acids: CASSEYGQGNQPQHF. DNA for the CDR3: TGTGCCAGCAGTGAATACGGACAGGGCAATCAGCCCCAGCATTTT.

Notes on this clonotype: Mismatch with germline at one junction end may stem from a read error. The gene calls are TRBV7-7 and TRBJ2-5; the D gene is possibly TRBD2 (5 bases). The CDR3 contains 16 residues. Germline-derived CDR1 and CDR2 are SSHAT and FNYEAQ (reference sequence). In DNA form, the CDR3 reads TGTGCTAGCAGCTCCCACAGTCGAGGGTACCAAGAGACCCAGTACTTC. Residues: CASSSHSRGYQETQYF.

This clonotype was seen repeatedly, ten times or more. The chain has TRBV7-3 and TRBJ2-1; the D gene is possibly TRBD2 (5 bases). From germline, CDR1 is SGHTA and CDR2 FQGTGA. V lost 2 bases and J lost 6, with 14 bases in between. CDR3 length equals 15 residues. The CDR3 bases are TGTGCCAGCAGCTTATCCTTGGAGAGGGTCAATGAGCAGTTCTTC. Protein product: CASSLSLERVNEQFF.

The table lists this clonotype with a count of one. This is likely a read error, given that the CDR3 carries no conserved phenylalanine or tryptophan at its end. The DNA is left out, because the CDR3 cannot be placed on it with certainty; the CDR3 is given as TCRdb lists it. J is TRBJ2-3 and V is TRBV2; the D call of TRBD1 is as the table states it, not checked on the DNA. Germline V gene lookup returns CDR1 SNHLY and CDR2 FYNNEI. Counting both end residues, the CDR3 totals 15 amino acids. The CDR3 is CASSSYGGGTDMTFG.

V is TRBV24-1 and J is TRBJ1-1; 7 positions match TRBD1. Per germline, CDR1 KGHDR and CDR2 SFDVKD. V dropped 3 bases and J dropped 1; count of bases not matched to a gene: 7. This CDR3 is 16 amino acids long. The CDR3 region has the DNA TGTGCCACCAGTGATCGGACAGGTTCCCAGAACACTGAAGCTTTCTTT. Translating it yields CATSDRTGSQNTEAFF.

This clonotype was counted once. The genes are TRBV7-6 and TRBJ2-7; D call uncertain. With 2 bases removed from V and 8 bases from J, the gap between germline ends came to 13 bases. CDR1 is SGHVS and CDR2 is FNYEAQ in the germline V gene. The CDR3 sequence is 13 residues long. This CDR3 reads CASSLHTTSQQYF. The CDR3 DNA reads TGTGCCAGCAGCTTACACACTACCTCCCAGCAGTACTTC.

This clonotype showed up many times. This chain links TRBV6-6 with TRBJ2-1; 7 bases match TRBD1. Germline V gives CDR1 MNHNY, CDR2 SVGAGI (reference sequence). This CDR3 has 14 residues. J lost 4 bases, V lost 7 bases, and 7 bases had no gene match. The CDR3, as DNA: TGTGCCAGCATAGGGGGCCGCTCATACAATGAGCAGTTCTTC. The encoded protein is CASIGGRSYNEQFF.

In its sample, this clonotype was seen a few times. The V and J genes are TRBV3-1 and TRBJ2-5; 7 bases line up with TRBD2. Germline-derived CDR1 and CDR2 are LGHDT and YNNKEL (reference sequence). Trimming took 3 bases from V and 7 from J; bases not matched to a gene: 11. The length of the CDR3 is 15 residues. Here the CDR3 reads CASSQGGGSTGTQYF. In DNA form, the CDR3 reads TGTGCCAGCAGCCAGGGGGGGGGGAGCACGGGGACCCAGTACTTC.

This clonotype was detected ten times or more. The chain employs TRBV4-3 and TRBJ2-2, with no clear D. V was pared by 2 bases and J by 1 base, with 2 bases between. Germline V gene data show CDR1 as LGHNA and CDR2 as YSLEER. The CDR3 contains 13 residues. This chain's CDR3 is CASSQRNTGELFF. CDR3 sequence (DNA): TGCGCCAGCAGCCAAAGGAACACCGGGGAGCTGTTTTTT.

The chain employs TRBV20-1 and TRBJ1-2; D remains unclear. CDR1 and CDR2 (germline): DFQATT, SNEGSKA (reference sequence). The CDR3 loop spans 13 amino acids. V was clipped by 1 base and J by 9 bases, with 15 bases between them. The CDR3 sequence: CSARGRTLSCYTF. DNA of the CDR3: TGCAGTGCTAGAGGTCGCACGCTCTCCTGCTACACCTTC.

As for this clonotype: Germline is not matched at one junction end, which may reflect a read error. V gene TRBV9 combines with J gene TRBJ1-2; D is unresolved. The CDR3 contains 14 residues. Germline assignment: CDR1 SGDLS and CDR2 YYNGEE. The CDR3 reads CASSAAGSNQPQPF. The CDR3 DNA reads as TGTGCCAGCAGCGCAGCCGGTAGCAATCAGCCCCAGCCCTTC.

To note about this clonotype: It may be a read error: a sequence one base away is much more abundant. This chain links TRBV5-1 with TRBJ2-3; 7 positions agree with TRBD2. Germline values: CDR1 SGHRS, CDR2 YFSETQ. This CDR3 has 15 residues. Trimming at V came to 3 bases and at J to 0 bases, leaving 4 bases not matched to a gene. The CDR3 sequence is CASSWGGISTDTQYF. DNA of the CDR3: TGCGCCAGCAGCTGGGGGGGGATTAGCACAGATACGCAGTATTTT. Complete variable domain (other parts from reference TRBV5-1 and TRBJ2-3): KAGVTQTPRYLIKTRGQQVTLSCSPISGHRSVSWYQQTPGQGLQFLFEYFSETQRNKGNFPGRFSGRQFSNSRSEMNVSTLELGDSALYLCASSWGGISTDTQYFGPGTRLTVL.

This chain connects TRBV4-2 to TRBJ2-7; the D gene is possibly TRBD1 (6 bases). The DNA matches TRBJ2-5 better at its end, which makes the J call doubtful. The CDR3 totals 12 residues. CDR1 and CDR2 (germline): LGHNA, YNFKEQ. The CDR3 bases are TGTGCCAGCAAAGGGGGCCAAGAGACCCAGTACTTC. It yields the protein CASKGGQETQYF.

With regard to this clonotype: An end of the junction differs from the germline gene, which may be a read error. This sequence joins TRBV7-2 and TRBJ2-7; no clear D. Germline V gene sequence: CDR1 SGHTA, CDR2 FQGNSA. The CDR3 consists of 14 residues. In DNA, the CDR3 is TGTGCCAGCAGCTTAGCGCTGAGCTCCTATAATTCACCCTTC. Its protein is CASSLALSSYNSPF.

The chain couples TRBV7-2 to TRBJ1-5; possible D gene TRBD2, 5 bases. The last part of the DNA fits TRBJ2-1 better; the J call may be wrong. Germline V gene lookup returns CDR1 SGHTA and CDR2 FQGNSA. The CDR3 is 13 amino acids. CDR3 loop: CASSVSAGKQQFF. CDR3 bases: TGTGCCAGCAGCGTCTCGGCGGGCAAGCAGCAGTTCTTC.